The next 11 T cell receptor beta chains were all read from a single sample in a study of response to subunit inactivated influenza vaccine. TCRdb called the RT-PCR reads again in MiXCR, with one record for every CDR3 protein. The table has some 600,000 distinct CDR3 sequences, approximately 14% seen once. The sequencing here drew on PBMCs from blood, taken around 14 days before vaccination. These receptors were taken from a man in his fifties or sixties who received an inactivated influenza vaccine.

The chain recombines TRBV5-4 with TRBJ2-6, with D hard to call. V was pared by 4 bases and J by 0 bases, with 17 bases between. CDR3 length: 18 amino acids. Germline loops: CDR1 SGHNT, CDR2 YYREEE (reference sequence). DNA for the CDR3: TGTGCCAGCAGCACGGCATTGGGTGCTTCCTCTGGGGCCAACGTCCTGACTTTC. As protein: CASSTALGASSGANVLTF.

The CDR3 sequence is CATSEAGTGARSEKLFF. The CDR3 nucleotides read TGTGCCACCAGTGAGGCCGGGACAGGGGCCCGGAGTGAAAAACTGTTTTTT. V usage is TRBV24-1 and J usage is TRBJ1-4; TRBD1 matches 10 bases. The V segment lost 4 bases and the J segment 7 bases; nucleotides outside the gene matches: 11. This CDR3 has 17 residues. Germline V gene data show CDR1 as KGHDR and CDR2 as SFDVKD.

This clonotype was picked up many times. The rearrangement uses TRBV3-1 and TRBJ2-3; TRBD2 matches at 10 bases. Germline V gene data show CDR1 as LGHDT and CDR2 as YNNKEL (reference sequence). Trimming took 4 bases from V and 7 from J; bases not matched to a gene: 11. The CDR3 contains 16 residues. The CDR3 DNA is TGTGCCAGCAGCCGAACCTCAGCGGGGGGGATGAATACGCAGTATTTT. It encodes CASSRTSAGGMNTQYF.

The chain recombines TRBV11-2 with TRBJ2-5; D is possibly TRBD1 (6 bases). The CDR3 loop spans 13 amino acids. Germline lookup yields CDR1 SGHAT and CDR2 FQNNGV. The V end was cut by 0 bases, the J end by 5 bases, with 7 bases between. The CDR3 DNA is TGTGCCAGCAGCTTAGATCAGGGGGAGACCCAGTACTTC. Translating it yields CASSLDQGETQYF.

The chain employs TRBV7-8 and TRBJ1-5, with D possibly TRBD1 on 5 matching bases. The CDR3 is 14 residues long. V was clipped by 5 bases and J by 4 bases, with 12 bases between them. CDR1 is SGHVS and CDR2 is FQNEAQ in the germline V gene. Written as DNA, the CDR3 is TGTGCCAGCAGCGAAAACGCAGGGAATCAGCCCCAGCATTTT. As protein: CASSENAGNQPQHF.

The chain joins TRBV10-3 to TRBJ2-7, with 8 bases aligning to TRBD1. The CDR3 sequence is 13 residues long. V lost 6 bases, J lost 4 bases, and 5 bases stayed unmatched. Germline CDR1 is ENHRY and CDR2 is SYGVKD. The CDR3 loop is CAISGQGFYEQYF. The CDR3 coding sequence is TGTGCCATCAGCGGACAGGGTTTTTACGAGCAGTACTTC.

The CDR3 nucleotides read TGTGCCAGCACCAACGGCCCGAGCTCCTACGAGCAGTACTTC. Its protein is CASTNGPSSYEQYF. This chain uses TRBV28 with TRBJ2-7; D unclear. Deletions cut 7 bases from V and 0 bases from J, with 13 bases between. Looked up from germline, CDR1 is MDHEN and CDR2 is SYDVKM. The CDR3 is made up of 14 amino acids.

This sequence joins TRBV12-3 or TRBV12-4 and TRBJ2-5, with 8 bases fitting TRBD1. The CDR3 contains 14 residues. Losses at the gene ends were 2 bases for V and 4 bases for J; bases not matched to a gene: 3. The CDR3 spells CASSLQGARETQYF. The CDR3 region has the DNA TGTGCCAGCAGTTTACAGGGGGCGAGAGAGACCCAGTACTTC.

This clonotype turned up a few times. V and J are TRBV6-6 and TRBJ2-3, with a weak D call TRBD2 (5 bases). Deletions cut 7 bases from V and 4 bases from J, with 9 bases between. Germline V gene sequence: CDR1 MNHNY, CDR2 SVGAGI (reference sequence). The CDR3 runs to 12 residues. CDR3 residues: CASTDGADTQYF. For the CDR3, the DNA is TGTGCCAGCACCGACGGGGCAGATACGCAGTATTTT.

This sequence joins TRBV18 and TRBJ1-6, with D uncertain. The germline V gene encodes CDR1 KGHSH and CDR2 LQKENI. This CDR3 has 14 residues. V was shortened by 6 bases and J by 6 bases, with 12 bases between the two germline ends. CDR3 protein: CASSEAPLNSPLHF. The CDR3 DNA is TGTGCCAGCTCTGAGGCCCCTCTTAATTCACCCCTCCACTTT. Filled out from reference TRBV18 and TRBJ1-6, the complete variable domain reads NAGVMQNPRHLVRRRGQEARLRCSPMKGHSHVYWYRQLPEEGLKFMVYLQKENIIDESGMPKERFSAEFPKEGPSILRIQQVVRGDSAAYFCASSEAPLNSPLHFGNGTRLTVT.

This clonotype appeared a few times. The rearrangement uses TRBV20-1 and TRBJ2-2, with TRBD2 matching 10 bases. CDR1 DFQATT and CDR2 SNEGSKA come from the germline V gene (reference sequence). Losses at the gene ends were 5 bases for V and 6 bases for J; bases not matched to a gene: 6. This CDR3 region has 14 residues. This CDR3 reads CSAPSGGAAGELFF. CDR3 coding DNA: TGCAGTGCTCCCAGCGGGGGGGCCGCCGGGGAGCTGTTTTTT.